These 18 T cell receptor beta chains were sequenced from one sample in a study of shared clonotypes between healthy human individuals. Using immunoSEQ multiplex PCR, the repertoire was profiled, and TCRdb retains in-frame clones only, with some absent. The repertoire consists of some 300,000 clones, with roughly 80% occurring once and the leading ten covering 10%. Material for sequencing was memory CD4+ T cells sorted from blood. Subset defined: CD45RA-negative fraction. These receptors originate from a man aged 25-45 years in good health.

The CDR3 region is CASRAGIGQGHFRFGYTF. The CDR3 DNA reads as TGTGCCAGCAGGGCGGGTATTGGACAGGGTCATTTTCGTTTTGGCTACACCTTC. The chain employs TRBV7-2 and TRBJ1-2, with 8 bases fitting TRBD1. The CDR3 loop spans 18 amino acids. J lost 7 bases, V lost 6 bases, and 22 bases had no gene match. The V gene's germline CDR1 is SGHTA and CDR2 FQGNSA.

The sample holds one count of this clone. The chain uses TRBV28 and TRBJ2-7, with 7 bases that match TRBD1. The germline gives CDR1 MDHEN, CDR2 SYDVKM. The CDR3 is 15 residues long. After removal of 3 bases from V and 2 bases from J, the junction contained 7 bases not matched to a gene. The CDR3 is CASSFTTGAPYEQYF. The CDR3 DNA reads TGTGCCAGCAGTTTTACCACAGGGGCCCCCTACGAGCAGTACTTC.

The chain recombines TRBV30 with TRBJ1-2, with no clear D. The CDR3 runs 12 residues. The V gene lost 2 bases and the J gene lost 8 bases, with 12 bases spanning the gap. CDR1 and CDR2 (germline): GTSNPN, SVGIG (reference sequence). CDR3 region: CAWSLTFGGYTF. The CDR3 DNA reads TGTGCCTGGAGTCTTACCTTCGGGGGCTACACCTTC.

The chain joins TRBV4-3 to TRBJ2-7, with 10 bases fitting TRBD2. The germline V gene encodes CDR1 LGHNA and CDR2 YSLEER. V lost 3 bases to trimming and J lost 2 bases; unmatched junction nucleotides: 1. This CDR3 contains 14 residues. CDR3 bases: TGCGCCAGCAGCCATGGGACTAGCGCCTACGAGCAGTACTTC. This gives the protein CASSHGTSAYEQYF.

In this sample, this clone turned up a few times. The CDR3, as DNA: TGTGCCAGCAGGCCCGGGACTAGCACCTACGAGCAGTACTTC. Translation: CASRPGTSTYEQYF. This chain uses TRBV7-8 with TRBJ2-7; 9 nucleotides agree with TRBD2. The trim removed 6 bases at V and 2 bases at J, leaving 5 bases unmatched. CDR3 length equals 14 residues. The germline V gene has CDR1 SGHVS and CDR2 FQNEAQ.

The chain joins TRBV10-1 to TRBJ2-3; D remains ambiguous. The CDR3 contains 12 residues. V lost 0 bases to trimming and J lost 7 bases, with 5 bases between them. CDR1 and CDR2 from the germline V gene are WNHNN and SYGVQD (reference sequence). CDR3 sequence reads: CASSESLYTQYF. CDR3 sequence (DNA): TGCGCCAGCAGTGAGTCGCTATATACGCAGTATTTT.

The J gene is TRBJ1-5, the V gene TRBV9; possible D gene TRBD1, 5 bases. Trimming cost V 2 bases and J 8 bases, with 17 bases left between them. The CDR3 runs 15 residues. CDR1 is SGDLS, CDR2 YYNGEE, per germline. This chain's CDR3 is CASSVAPGRGEPQHF. The CDR3 DNA is TGTGCCAGCAGCGTCGCGCCGGGGCGAGGAGAGCCCCAGCATTTT.

The chain couples TRBV7-9 to TRBJ1-6, with 9 nucleotides matching TRBD1. The CDR3 contains 14 residues. Germline V gene data show CDR1 as SEHNR and CDR2 as FQNEAQ (reference sequence). Losses at the gene ends were 6 bases for V and 5 bases for J; bases not matched to a gene: 2. The CDR3 nucleotides read TGTGCCAGCAGGAGACAGGGGGATAATTCACCCCTCCACTTT. Its translation: CASRRQGDNSPLHF.

The rearrangement joins TRBV7-8 to TRBJ1-1; D is undetermined. Trimming took off 1 base at V and 4 bases at J, with 10 bases between the two ends. CDR3 length equals 14 residues. Looked up from germline, CDR1 is SGHVS and CDR2 is FQNEAQ. CDR3 sequence: CASSLDPVRTEAFF. CDR3 coding DNA: TGTGCCAGCAGCTTAGATCCGGTGCGCACTGAAGCTTTCTTT.

The chain recombines TRBV13 with TRBJ2-7, with TRBD2 matching over 7 bases. CDR1 and CDR2 from the germline V gene are PRHDT and FYEKMQ (reference sequence). The CDR3 consists of 15 residues. Trimming at V came to 4 bases and at J to 7 bases, leaving 13 bases not matched to a gene. The CDR3 bases are TGTGCCAGCAGCTCACTGGGGGGGACGGATGGAGAGCAGTACTTC. Encoded protein: CASSSLGGTDGEQYF.

The chain joins TRBV7-9 to TRBJ2-7; D perhaps matches TRBD1 (6 bases). There are 15 residues in the CDR3. Trimming pared 2 bases from V and 6 bases from J, leaving 17 bases between. The germline V gene has CDR1 SEHNR and CDR2 FQNEAQ (reference sequence). In DNA, the CDR3 is TGTGCCAGCAGCTTATCGAGTGGGGGCTTGGGCGAGCAGTACTTC. Protein product: CASSLSSGGLGEQYF.

Of note for this clone: The same CDR3 can be traced to other DNA sequences in this sample. The chain has TRBV2 and TRBJ2-5, with D perhaps TRBD2 (5 bases). The CDR3 contains 13 residues. Per the germline V gene, CDR1 is SNHLY and CDR2 is FYNNEI. Trimming left V 6 bases short and J 0 bases short, with 8 bases between. For the CDR3, the DNA is TGTGCCAGCAGGAGGGAGTACCAAGAGACCCAGTACTTC. It codes for CASRREYQETQYF.

The V call is TRBV6-6, the J call TRBJ1-2; 7 nucleotides line up with TRBD1. Looked up from germline, CDR1 is MNHNY and CDR2 is SVGAGI (reference sequence). The CDR3 runs 14 residues. The ends lost 2 bases at V and 3 bases at J; junction bases unmatched: 3. CDR3 sequence (DNA): TGTGCCAGCAGTTACGGGACAGTAGACTATGGCTACACCTTC. The encoded protein is CASSYGTVDYGYTF.

The chain recombines TRBV5-1 with TRBJ2-5, with 9 bases lining up with TRBD1. The CDR3 has 14 residues. V lost 4 bases to trimming and J lost 2 bases; unmatched junction nucleotides: 3. Germline values: CDR1 SGHRS, CDR2 YFSETQ. CDR3 loop: CASSRDREQETQYF. CDR3 nucleotide sequence: TGCGCCAGCAGCCGGGACAGGGAACAAGAGACCCAGTACTTC.

The chain uses TRBV2 and TRBJ1-5, with unresolved D. The CDR3 is made up of 14 amino acids. V lost 4 bases to trimming and J lost 8 bases, with 15 bases between them. The germline V gene encodes CDR1 SNHLY and CDR2 FYNNEI. The CDR3 region has the DNA TGTGCCAGCAGTGGGCGGCGGGAAGGGAAGCCCCAGCATTTT. Translation gives CASSGRREGKPQHF.

This chain joins TRBV5-1 and TRBJ1-2; tentative D call: TRBD1 (6 bases). V was shortened by 9 bases and J by 2 bases, with 17 bases between the two germline ends. The CDR3 is 14 residues long. The germline CDR1 and CDR2 sequences are SGHRS and YFSETQ. CDR3 nucleotides: TGCGCCACCTCTCCGGGACAACCAAACTATGGCTACACCTTC. Amino acids: CATSPGQPNYGYTF.

The V gene is TRBV5-1, the J gene TRBJ2-2; a weak D match, TRBD1 (5 bases). Between the trimmed V and J ends, which lost 0 bases and 5 bases, there was a span of 14 bases. CDR1 SGHRS and CDR2 YFSETQ come from the germline V gene. The CDR3 runs 16 residues. Written as DNA, the CDR3 is TGCGCCAGCAGCTTGGCAGGACACTCTAAGACCGGGGAGCTGTTTTTT. Protein product: CASSLAGHSKTGELFF.

This clone was detected only a few times. This sequence joins TRBV4-1 and TRBJ1-4, with D hard to call. Germline V gene lookup returns CDR1 MGHRA and CDR2 YSYEKL. CDR3 length: 15 amino acids. Trimming took 0 bases from V and 4 from J, leaving 9 bases between them. The CDR3 sequence is CASSQDPGYNEKLFF. CDR3 in DNA: TGCGCCAGCAGCCAAGATCCGGGGTATAATGAAAAACTGTTTTTT.